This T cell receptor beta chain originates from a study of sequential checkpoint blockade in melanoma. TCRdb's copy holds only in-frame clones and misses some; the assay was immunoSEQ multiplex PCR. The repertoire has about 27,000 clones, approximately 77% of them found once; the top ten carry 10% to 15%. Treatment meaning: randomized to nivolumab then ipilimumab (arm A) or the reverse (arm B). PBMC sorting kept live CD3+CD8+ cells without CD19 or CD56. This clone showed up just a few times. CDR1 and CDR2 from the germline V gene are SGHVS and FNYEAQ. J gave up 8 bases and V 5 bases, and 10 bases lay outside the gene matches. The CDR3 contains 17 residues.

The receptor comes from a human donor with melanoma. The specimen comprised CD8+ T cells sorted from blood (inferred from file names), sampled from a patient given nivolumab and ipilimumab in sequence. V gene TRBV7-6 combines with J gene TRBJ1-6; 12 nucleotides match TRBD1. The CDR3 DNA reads TGTGCCAGCAGCACCGGGACAGGGGGCTGGTTGGATTCACCCCTCCACTTT. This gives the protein CASSTGTGGWLDSPLHF.